This T cell receptor (beta chain) was obtained from a study of blood T cell repertoires in COVID-19. Study details: From the United States, Italy and Spain came samples of acute and convalescent COVID-19. PBMCs, B-cell-depleted T cells, or T cells provided the cDNA or gDNA that made up the material.

The authors' processing: Amplification of reference gene primers provided the estimated nucleated cell counts. Method: immunoSEQ multiplex PCR; TCRdb's copy keeps in-frame clones and lacks some. That table supplies the V and J calls and clone size; D and trimming were determined from the DNA. The sample includes about 120,000 clones, 90% of them seen just once. Germline values: CDR1 SNHLY, CDR2 FYNNEI. The CDR3 spans 12 residues. The V end was cut by 8 bases, the J end by 6 bases, with 13 bases between. The Seattle patients joined while their infection was active and were tracked longitudinally afterward.

The sample taken for sequencing was peripheral blood. This receptor was identified in a woman aged 55-70 years with COVID-19, enrolled during active disease. This chain uses TRBV2 with TRBJ1-2; D gene ambiguous. For the CDR3, the DNA is TGTGCCAGCCGCGAGGGAAGGGATGGCTACACCTTC. This codes for CASREGRDGYTF.